The following is a T cell receptor beta chain sequence with its context. Its cognate antigen has yet to be identified. The record has no base qualities; no much larger clone is one base away. These data come from a study of blood T cell repertoires in COVID-19 (dated by TCRdb to 2020 to 2021). The study in broad terms: Samples covering the acute and convalescent phases of COVID-19 were provided by collaborators in the United States, Italy and Spain. The samples were drawn from the first 160 participants of the ongoing ImmuneRACE study and from 1,254 subjects provided by 6 global collaborators. The prospective study material was composed of cDNA or gDNA derived from T cells, B-cell-depleted T cells, or PBMCs. The repertoires were made available in a free public database intended to serve as a resource for research on the immune response to SARS-CoV-2. Nearly every sample came with metadata listing a de-identified subject ID, COVID-19 status, age in years and sex. HLA class I and class II types, where available, came from metadata supplied by the sample provider rather than from assay-based typing. The dataset comprised deeply sampled blood TCRbeta repertoires from subjects exposed to, actively infected with, or recovered from COVID-19. What the work shows at the level of the full study, not this receptor alone: How much clinical and demographic metadata was included differed by source and by participant, and the metadata was provided uncurated.

TCRbeta CDR3 regions were amplified from genomic DNA by means of the immunoSEQ Assay, a bias-controlled multiplex PCR. The original methods were these. The number of nucleated cells in each sample was estimated by amplification of reference gene primers within the assay. To quantify the absolute abundance of each unique TCRbeta CDR3 rearrangement, sequence reads were collapsed and filtered. For each sample, productive Simpson clonality was calculated as the square root of Simpson's diversity index over productive rearrangements. As stored in TCRdb, this immuneACCESS dataset retains in-frame rearrangements with V and J assigned. A fraction of the clones does not appear; measured against another copy, unresolved V genes explain less than half of the discrepancy, and the remainder lacks a known reason. D and trimming were read from the DNA, whereas the V and J calls and clone size are those reported in that table. This sample comprises roughly 150,000 clones, around 87% of them detected only once. The top ten hold less than 4% of the sample.

Each collaborating institution followed its own protocols to collect whole blood in K2EDTA tubes. For TCRbeta analysis, collaborators shipped samples as frozen whole blood, isolated PBMCs, or DNA extracted from either of those sample types. V is trimmed back by 4 bases and J by 2 bases, and the junction contains 5 bases that no gene match accounts for. CDR1 MDHEN and CDR2 SYDVKM are derived from the germline V gene. Its CDR3 holds 15 amino acids, cysteine through phenylalanine. Only CDR3 DNA is held: 45 bases, read in frame from base 1. The rearranged segments are TRBV28 and TRBJ2-7; TRBD2 fits 10 bases in the junction. This TCR derives from a woman aged 60-70 years with active COVID-19. Specimen: peripheral blood. The DNA reads as follows: TGTGCCAGCAGTTACGTGACTAGCGGGCCCTACGAGCAGTACTTC. It codes for CASSYVTSGPYEQYF.